A selection of T cell receptor beta chains follows, all from one sample in a study of cytomegalovirus exposure and HLA in healthy donors. The repertoire was sequenced with immunoSEQ multiplex PCR; TCRdb's copy has only in-frame clones and lacks some. The repertoire consists of 90,000 to 150,000 clones, with over 8.5% occurring once and the leading ten covering approximately 6.6%. Material for sequencing was PBMCs. Receptor source: a woman aged 40-49 years in good health and CMV-seropositive. The CDR3 runs from the conserved cysteine through the conserved F or W. Fields, in order: J gene, clone size, D gene, V gene, CDR3 DNA, CDR3 protein. D genes are given only for firm matches. Clone size is not always given. Where it is, it says once, few, many or a class for expanded clones.

TRBJ1-1 | few | NA | TRBV2 | TGTGCCAGCAGTGAAATGGCCAGCGAAACTGAAGCTTTCTTT | CASSEMASETEAFF
TRBJ1-1 | NA | NA | TRBV7-3 | TGTGCCAGCAGCTTAACGGGGGGGCGCACTGAAGCTTTCTTT | CASSLTGGRTEAFF
TRBJ1-2 | few | TRBD1 | TRBV19 | TGTGCCAGTAGTACGGACAGGGGGAACTATGGCTACACCTTC | CASSTDRGNYGYTF
TRBJ2-2 | NA | TRBD2 | TRBV5-1 | TGCGCCAGCAGCTCAGCGGGGATCACCGGGGAGCTGTTTTTT | CASSSAGITGELFF
TRBJ1-5 | few | TRBD1 | TRBV30 | TGTGCCTGGAACGCAGACAGGGGCAATCAGCCCCAGCATTTT | CAWNADRGNQPQHF
TRBJ2-5 | few | NA | TRBV5-1 | TGCGCCAGCAGGAAGGTAGGCGGAGAGTGGGAGACCCAGTACTTC | CASRKVGGEWETQYF
TRBJ1-1 | few | NA | TRBV18 | TGTGCCAGCTCCCCCGACTCGAACACTGAAGCTTTCTTT | CASSPDSNTEAFF
TRBJ2-1 | once | TRBD2 | TRBV7-2 | TGTGCCAGCAGCTTAGATTTGAGCGGGGAGTCCTACAATGAGCAGTTCTTC | CASSLDLSGESYNEQFF
TRBJ2-1 | few | TRBD1 | TRBV6-4 | TGTGCCAGCAGCAGGATGGGACAGCCCTACAATGAGCAGTTCTTC | CASSRMGQPYNEQFF
TRBJ2-7 | NA | NA | TRBV2 | TGTGCCAGCGGGGAGCGTAGCTCCTACGAGCAGTACTTC | CASGERSSYEQYF
TRBJ1-5 | few | TRBD1 | TRBV10-2 | TGCGCCAGCCAGGGACAGGGGATACAGCCCCAGCATTTT | CASQGQGIQPQHF
TRBJ2-7 | few | NA | TRBV5-4 | TGTGCCAGCAGCTTGGCCACAGGGAGACAGTACTTC | CASSLATGRQYF
TRBJ2-3 | few | TRBD2 | TRBV10-2 | TGCGCCAGCAGGACTAGCGGGGGGGTTAGCACAGATACGCAGTATTTT | CASRTSGGVSTDTQYF
TRBJ1-4 | few | TRBD1 | TRBV19 | TGTGCCAGTAGTTCACAGGGGTGGGGGAATGAAAAACTGTTTTTT | CASSSQGWGNEKLFF
TRBJ2-7 | NA | TRBD1 | TRBV2 | TGTGCCAGCACGGGGGGGACAGGGGTAAAGGGTGATTTCTACGAGCAGTACTTC | CASTGGTGVKGDFYEQYF
TRBJ1-2 | NA | TRBD1 | TRBV11-1 | TGTGCCAGCAGCCCGGGACAGGAAAACTATGGCTACACCTTC | CASSPGQENYGYTF
TRBJ2-7 | NA | NA | TRBV28 | TGTGCCAGCACGGGACAACCCGGCTACGAGCAGTACTTC | CASTGQPGYEQYF
TRBJ2-2 | NA | TRBD1 | TRBV7-2 | TGTGCCAGCAGCTTACTGGGGACAGGGGTAGGGACCGGGGAGCTGTTTTTT | CASSLLGTGVGTGELFF
TRBJ2-7 | few | TRBD1 | TRBV30 | TGTGCCTGGGCACAGGGGGATGAGTACGAGCAGTACTTC | CAWAQGDEYEQYF
TRBJ2-5 | few | NA | TRBV19 | TGTGCCAGTAGTATCTCCCGGGGAACCTTAGAGACCCAGTACTTC | CASSISRGTLETQYF
TRBJ1-5 | NA | NA | TRBV10-3 | TGTGCCATCAGTGATCAGGGCGGCAATCAGCCCCAGCATTTT | CAISDQGGNQPQHF
TRBJ2-2 | few | NA | TRBV4-1 | TGCGCCAGCAGCCGGGGCGAAGCGAACACCGGGGAGCTGTTTTTT | CASSRGEANTGELFF
TRBJ1-1 | few | NA | TRBV30 | TGTGCCTGGACCCAACTGGTGAACACTGAAGCTTTCTTT | CAWTQLVNTEAFF